A selection of T cell receptor beta chains follows, all from one sample in a study of shared clonotypes between healthy human individuals. The data were produced by immunoSEQ multiplex PCR, yet TCRdb's version contains in-frame clones alone and is incomplete. Altogether 500,000 to 550,000 clones are present, approximately 94% being singletons, with the ten largest covering about 0.068%. The source material was naive CD4+ T cells sorted from blood. The receptor source for this set is a woman in her twenties or thirties in good health. CDR3s include the opening cysteine and the closing phenylalanine or tryptophan. A D gene is named only where the DNA matches it firmly. Clone size is stated in some rows and not others, as once, few, many or a class when expanded.

CDR3nt,CDR3aa,abundance,v_gene,j_gene,d_gene
TGTGCCAGCAGCCAAGGCTTGGGGTCGGGCTACGAGCAGTACTTC,CASSQGLGSGYEQYF,NA,TRBV14,TRBJ2-7,NA
TGTGCCAGCTCACCACGGAGTTCAGGGAACGGAGGTACCGGGGAGCTGTTTTTT,CASSPRSSGNGGTGELFF,once,TRBV18,TRBJ2-2,NA
TGTGCCAGCAGCTCGGACAGGAGACCCTACGAGCAGTACTTC,CASSSDRRPYEQYF,NA,TRBV25-1,TRBJ2-7,TRBD1
TGCAGCGGAAAAGACGGGATATCCTACGAGCAGTACTTC,CSGKDGISYEQYF,NA,TRBV29-1,TRBJ2-7,NA
TGTGCCAGCAGTTTACCCCATTTCGTTGCAGCTAACTATGGCTACACCTTC,CASSLPHFVAANYGYTF,NA,TRBV28,TRBJ1-2,NA
TGCAGCGTCCGGACAGGGGGCTTGTCCTACGAGCAGTACTTC,CSVRTGGLSYEQYF,NA,TRBV29-1,TRBJ2-7,TRBD1
TGTGCCAGCTCACCGGGGACAGAGAGAGCGGGGGAGCAGTTCTTC,CASSPGTERAGEQFF,NA,TRBV18,TRBJ2-1,NA
TGCGCCAGCAGCTTGTCTGGTGAGACCCAGTACTTC,CASSLSGETQYF,NA,TRBV5-1,TRBJ2-5,NA
TGCGCCAGCGGATCGGGACAGCTGCCTTACGAGCAGTACTTC,CASGSGQLPYEQYF,NA,TRBV5-1,TRBJ2-7,TRBD1
TGTGCCACCAGAAAGTTTTTGGGGTACGAGCAGTACTTC,CATRKFLGYEQYF,NA,TRBV6-5,TRBJ2-7,NA
TGTGCCAGCAGAGCCAGGGGGGTGGCTAATGAAAAACTGTTTTTT,CASRARGVANEKLFF,NA,TRBV7-6,TRBJ1-4,TRBD1
TGTGCCAGCAGCCAACGTACTTGGGAGCAGTACTTC,CASSQRTWEQYF,NA,TRBV7-9,TRBJ2-7,NA
TGTGCCAGCAGGGCCGGGACAGGGACTACCTACGAGCAGTACTTC,CASRAGTGTTYEQYF,NA,TRBV28,TRBJ2-7,TRBD1
TGTGCCAGCAGCTTGTCGCGAAACACTGAAGCTTTCTTT,CASSLSRNTEAFF,NA,TRBV5-4,TRBJ1-1,NA
TGTGCCAGCAGTTTCCGGACGAGCAATCAGCCCCAGCATTTT,CASSFRTSNQPQHF,NA,TRBV27,TRBJ1-5,NA
TGTGCCAGCAGCCAAGATAGCGGGAGGGCGACTGACAATGAGCAGTTCTTC,CASSQDSGRATDNEQFF,NA,TRBV4-2,TRBJ2-1,TRBD2
TGTGCCAGCAGCTGGGGGCTACCCTCTGGAAACACCATATATTTT,CASSWGLPSGNTIYF,once,TRBV13,TRBJ1-3,NA
TGTGCCAGTACCCGACAGGGAAGGGTGAACACTGAAGCTTTCTTT,CASTRQGRVNTEAFF,NA,TRBV19,TRBJ1-1,TRBD1
TGTGCCAGCAGTTCCGGGACTAGCGGACACAATGAGCAGTTCTTC,CASSSGTSGHNEQFF,NA,TRBV27,TRBJ2-1,TRBD2
TGTGCCAGCAGCGTAGCGGGTAACACTGAAGCTTTCTTT,CASSVAGNTEAFF,NA,TRBV9,TRBJ1-1,NA
TGTGCCAGCAGCCGACCCCGGGGTCGTTGGACAGATACGCAGTATTTT,CASSRPRGRWTDTQYF,NA,TRBV11-2,TRBJ2-3,NA
TGTGCCAGCAGTGAGAACGTCTACGAGCAGTACTTC,CASSENVYEQYF,NA,TRBV2,TRBJ2-7,NA
TGTGCCAGCAGTCCCCGGGGAGCGGGGGAGACCCAGTACTTC,CASSPRGAGETQYF,NA,TRBV6-6,TRBJ2-5,TRBD2
TGTGCCACCAGCAGATCAACAACCATGGGATACGAGCAGTACTTC,CATSRSTTMGYEQYF,NA,TRBV15,TRBJ2-7,NA
TGTGCCAGCAGCTTGGCAAATAATTCACCCCTCCACTTT,CASSLANNSPLHF,NA,TRBV7-2,TRBJ1-6,NA
TGTGCCAGCAGCTCGGACCCCGAACAGGGTTTTTGGACTGAAGCTTTCTTT,CASSSDPEQGFWTEAFF,NA,TRBV7-2,TRBJ1-1,NA
TGTGCCAGCAGCCTAACTTCGTGGGACCATGGCTACACCTTC,CASSLTSWDHGYTF,NA,TRBV6-1,TRBJ1-2,NA
TGTGCCAGCAGCTTGATGGTACCGGGAGCAGATACGCAGTATTTT,CASSLMVPGADTQYF,NA,TRBV5-4,TRBJ2-3,NA
TGTGCCACCAGCAGGGACAGGGGCCCACAAGAGACCCAGTACTTC,CATSRDRGPQETQYF,NA,TRBV15,TRBJ2-5,TRBD1
TGCGCCAGCAGCCATCAAGGGAGAGACTCTGGGGCCAACGTCCTGACTTTC,CASSHQGRDSGANVLTF,NA,TRBV4-1,TRBJ2-6,NA
TGTGCCAGCAGTTTAAGCGGGGCCAACGTCCTGACTTTC,CASSLSGANVLTF,NA,TRBV28,TRBJ2-6,NA
TGTGCCATCAGTCAATTGACAGTAACCACCGGGGAGCTGTTTTTT,CAISQLTVTTGELFF,NA,TRBV10-3,TRBJ2-2,NA
TGTGCCAGCAGTGATCACGGGCGGGGGGTCCCAGGTGGCTACACCTTC,CASSDHGRGVPGGYTF,once,TRBV2,TRBJ1-2,NA
TGTGCCAGCAGCCTCCCACGGTGTGAGCAGTACTTC,CASSLPRCEQYF,NA,TRBV7-3,TRBJ2-7,NA
TGCGCCAGCAGCCAACCCGGGACTAGCGGGGGGGAGCAGTACTTC,CASSQPGTSGGEQYF,NA,TRBV4-1,TRBJ2-7,TRBD2
TGTGCCAGCAGTGAAGCACCACGGGGGGCCATAGACGAGCAGTACTTC,CASSEAPRGAIDEQYF,NA,TRBV2,TRBJ2-7,NA
TGCGCCAGCAGTGAGTCAGGGTTTTGGGATAGCAATCAGCCCCAGCATTTT,CASSESGFWDSNQPQHF,NA,TRBV10-2,TRBJ1-5,NA
TGTGCCAGCGTCGAGAGCGGGAGGTACTACGAGCAGTACTTC,CASVESGRYYEQYF,NA,TRBV6-4,TRBJ2-7,TRBD2
TGTGCCAGCAGTTTATCGCTTCACCCGGGGGAAGAGACCCAGTACTTC,CASSLSLHPGEETQYF,NA,TRBV27,TRBJ2-5,NA
TGCGCCAGCAGCTTGGGTAGCGGAGGCTACAATGAGCAGTTCTTC,CASSLGSGGYNEQFF,NA,TRBV5-1,TRBJ2-1,NA
TGTGCCAGCAGCCAATCTGCAGACGCCGCCATATATTTT,CASSQSADAAIYF,NA,TRBV14,TRBJ1-3,NA
TGTGCCAGCAGCCAAGAATACCAGAGCTACGAGCAGTACTTC,CASSQEYQSYEQYF,few,TRBV4-2,TRBJ2-7,NA
TGTGCCAGCAAAAGGCTATCAAGGGATAACTATGGCTACACCTTC,CASKRLSRDNYGYTF,NA,TRBV6-4,TRBJ1-2,NA
TGTGCCAGCAGCTCTAAGGGGGCCCTCAAGAACACCGGGGAGCTGTTTTTT,CASSSKGALKNTGELFF,few,TRBV5-4,TRBJ2-2,TRBD1
TGTGCCAGCCGCTCAGACAGCGGGAGGGTGCCGTACTTC,CASRSDSGRVPYF,NA,TRBV27,TRBJ2-7,TRBD2
TGTGCCAGCAGCAGGACAGGGGCAAACACTGAAGCTTTCTTT,CASSRTGANTEAFF,NA,TRBV6-5,TRBJ1-1,TRBD1
TGTGCCAGCAGTTTCCGGAGGAACTACGAGCAGTACTTC,CASSFRRNYEQYF,NA,TRBV27,TRBJ2-7,NA
TGTGCCAGCAGCTCCCCCTACAGGGCTGGGGCCAACGTCCTGACTTTC,CASSSPYRAGANVLTF,NA,TRBV7-9,TRBJ2-6,NA
TGTGCCAGCAGGGGGACTAGCGGGTTGGGGCAGTACTTC,CASRGTSGLGQYF,NA,TRBV27,TRBJ2-7,TRBD2
TGCGCCAGCAGTGCCAGCAGGGAGGGCGAGCAGTACTTC,CASSASREGEQYF,once,TRBV10-1,TRBJ2-7,TRBD2
TGTGCCAGCAGTGAAGAGGGCCTACAGGGTCCGAACTACGAGCAGTACTTC,CASSEEGLQGPNYEQYF,once,TRBV25-1,TRBJ2-7,NA
TGTGCCAGCATCGAGTGGAGCAGCGGCTCCTACGAGCAGTACTTC,CASIEWSSGSYEQYF,NA,TRBV7-2,TRBJ2-7,NA
TGTGCCATCAGTGACGGAGGACGGTTGAACACTGAAGCTTTCTTT,CAISDGGRLNTEAFF,NA,TRBV10-3,TRBJ1-1,NA
TGTGCCAGCAGTTTAGGTCTGCTTAGCAATCAGCCCCAGCATTTT,CASSLGLLSNQPQHF,NA,TRBV28,TRBJ1-5,NA
TGCGCCAGCAGCTTGGTTGGAGGGAAGGTGCACGAGCAGTACTTC,CASSLVGGKVHEQYF,NA,TRBV5-1,TRBJ2-7,NA
TGCGCCAGCAGCCAAGGGTTGACAGATATCCTTCTAAATTCACCCCTCCACTTT,CASSQGLTDILLNSPLHF,NA,TRBV4-1,TRBJ1-6,NA
TGTGCCAGCAGCGAGACAGGGGCGAGCTATGGCTACACCTTC,CASSETGASYGYTF,NA,TRBV2,TRBJ1-2,TRBD1
TGTGCCAGCAGTCCAGTGGGACTGGAGGAAAAACTGTTTTTT,CASSPVGLEEKLFF,once,TRBV28,TRBJ1-4,NA
TGTGCCAGCAGTCTAACAGGGGACGAGCAGTACTTC,CASSLTGDEQYF,once,TRBV6-1,TRBJ2-7,TRBD1
TGTGCCAGCAGCTTCGAACTAGCTTCTGGGGAGCTGTTTTTT,CASSFELASGELFF,NA,TRBV28,TRBJ2-2,NA